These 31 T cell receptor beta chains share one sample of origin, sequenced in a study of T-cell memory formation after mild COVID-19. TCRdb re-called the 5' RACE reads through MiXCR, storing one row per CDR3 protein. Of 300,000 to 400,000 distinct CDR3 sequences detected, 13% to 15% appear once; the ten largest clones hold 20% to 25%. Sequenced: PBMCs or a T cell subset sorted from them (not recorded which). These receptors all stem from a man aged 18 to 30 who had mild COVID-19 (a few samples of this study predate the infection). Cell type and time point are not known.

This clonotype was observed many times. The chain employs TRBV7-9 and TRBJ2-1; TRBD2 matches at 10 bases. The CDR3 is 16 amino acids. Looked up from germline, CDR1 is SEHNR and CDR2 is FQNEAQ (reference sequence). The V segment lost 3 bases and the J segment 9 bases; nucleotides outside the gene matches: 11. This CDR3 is CASSFPQSGGASEQFF. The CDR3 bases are TGTGCCAGCAGCTTTCCTCAGAGCGGGGGGGCAAGTGAGCAGTTCTTC.

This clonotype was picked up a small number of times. The CDR3 DNA reads as TGTGCCAGTACCGATGGGGGGGCCTCCTACAATGAGCAGTTCTTC. It translates to CASTDGGASYNEQFF. The gene calls are TRBV19 and TRBJ2-1; D might be TRBD2 (7 bases). CDR3 size: 15 residues. Germline CDR1 is LNHDA and CDR2 is SQIVND (reference sequence). The V end was cut by 7 bases, the J end by 0 bases, with 13 bases between. Filled out from reference TRBV19 and TRBJ2-1, the complete variable domain reads DGGITQSPKYLFRKEGQNVTLSCEQNLNHDAMYWYRQDPGQGLRLIYYSQIVNDFQKGDIAEGYSVSREKKESFPLTVTSAQKNPTAFYLCASTDGGASYNEQFFGPGTRLTVL.

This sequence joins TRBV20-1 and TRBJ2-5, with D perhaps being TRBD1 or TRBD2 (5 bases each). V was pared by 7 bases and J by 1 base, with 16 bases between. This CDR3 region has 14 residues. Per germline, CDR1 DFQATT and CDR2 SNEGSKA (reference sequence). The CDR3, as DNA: TGCAGTGTCCTCCGAGGGGCCAGCCAAGAGACCCAGTACTTC. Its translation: CSVLRGASQETQYF.

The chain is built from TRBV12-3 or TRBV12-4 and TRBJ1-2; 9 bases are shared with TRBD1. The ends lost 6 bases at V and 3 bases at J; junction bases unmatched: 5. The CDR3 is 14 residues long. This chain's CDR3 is CASRPTGGYYGYTF. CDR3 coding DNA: TGTGCCAGCAGACCTACAGGGGGCTACTATGGCTACACCTTC.

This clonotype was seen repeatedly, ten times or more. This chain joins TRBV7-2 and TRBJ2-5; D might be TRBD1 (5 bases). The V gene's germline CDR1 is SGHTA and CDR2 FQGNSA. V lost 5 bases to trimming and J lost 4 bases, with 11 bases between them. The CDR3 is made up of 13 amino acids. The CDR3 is CASSPGYSETQYF. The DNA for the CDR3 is TGTGCCAGCAGCCCAGGGTATTCAGAGACCCAGTACTTC. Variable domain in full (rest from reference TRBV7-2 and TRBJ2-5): GAGVSQSPSNKVTEKGKDVELRCDPISGHTALYWYRQSLGQGLEFLIYFQGNSAPDKSGLPSDRFSAERTGGSVSTLTIQRTQQEDSAVYLCASSPGYSETQYFGPGTRLLVL.

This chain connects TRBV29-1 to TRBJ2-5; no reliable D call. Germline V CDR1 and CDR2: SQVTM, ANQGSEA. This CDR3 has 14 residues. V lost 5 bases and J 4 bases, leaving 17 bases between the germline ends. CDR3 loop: CSVSPIGGGETQYF. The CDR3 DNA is TGCAGCGTTTCACCGATTGGTGGCGGAGAGACCCAGTACTTC.

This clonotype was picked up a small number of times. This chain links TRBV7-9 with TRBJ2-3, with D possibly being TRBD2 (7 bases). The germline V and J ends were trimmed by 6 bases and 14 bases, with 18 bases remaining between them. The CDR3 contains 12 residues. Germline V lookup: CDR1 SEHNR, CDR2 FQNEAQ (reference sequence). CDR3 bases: TGTGCCAGCAGTTTAACAGGGCGGGGGCGGTATTTT. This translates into CASSLTGRGRYF.

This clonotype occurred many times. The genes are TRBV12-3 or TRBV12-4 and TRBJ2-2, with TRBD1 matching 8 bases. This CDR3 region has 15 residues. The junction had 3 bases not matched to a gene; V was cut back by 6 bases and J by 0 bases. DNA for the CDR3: TGTGCCAGCAGCGGACAGGGTTCGAACACCGGGGAGCTGTTTTTT. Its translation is CASSGQGSNTGELFF.

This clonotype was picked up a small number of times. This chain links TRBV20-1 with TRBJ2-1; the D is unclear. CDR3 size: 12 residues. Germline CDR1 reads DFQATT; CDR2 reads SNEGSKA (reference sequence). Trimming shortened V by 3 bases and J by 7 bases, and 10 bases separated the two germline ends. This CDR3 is CSASERQNEQFF. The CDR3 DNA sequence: TGCAGTGCTAGTGAGCGTCAGAATGAGCAGTTCTTC.

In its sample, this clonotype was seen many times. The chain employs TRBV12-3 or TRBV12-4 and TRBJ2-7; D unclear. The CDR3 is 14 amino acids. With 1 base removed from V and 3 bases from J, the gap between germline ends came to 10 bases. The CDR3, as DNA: TGTGCCAGCAGTTTAGGGCTCATAAACTACGAGCAGTACGTC. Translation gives CASSLGLINYEQYV.

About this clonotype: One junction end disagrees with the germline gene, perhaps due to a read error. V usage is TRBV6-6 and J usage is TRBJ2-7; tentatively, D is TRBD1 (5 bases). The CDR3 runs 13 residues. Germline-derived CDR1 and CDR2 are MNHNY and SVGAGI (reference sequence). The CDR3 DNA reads TGTGCCAGCAGTTACTCCCCAGGGCACGACCAGTACTTC. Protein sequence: CASSYSPGHDQYF.

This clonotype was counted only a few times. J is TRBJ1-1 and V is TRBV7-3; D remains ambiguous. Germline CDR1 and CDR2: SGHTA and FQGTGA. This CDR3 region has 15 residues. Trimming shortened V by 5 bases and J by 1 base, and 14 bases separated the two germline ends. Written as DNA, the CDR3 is TGTGCCAGCAGCCGCAACGGATTGTCGAACACTGAAGCTTTCTTT. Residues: CASSRNGLSNTEAFF.

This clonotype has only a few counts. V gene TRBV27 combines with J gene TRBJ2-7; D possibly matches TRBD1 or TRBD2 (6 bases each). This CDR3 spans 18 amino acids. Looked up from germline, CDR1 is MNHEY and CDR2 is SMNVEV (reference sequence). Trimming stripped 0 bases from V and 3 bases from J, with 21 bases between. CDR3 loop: CASSLSPVGLGGIYEQYF. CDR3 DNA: TGTGCCAGCAGTTTATCCCCAGTAGGCCTAGGGGGGATCTACGAGCAGTACTTC.

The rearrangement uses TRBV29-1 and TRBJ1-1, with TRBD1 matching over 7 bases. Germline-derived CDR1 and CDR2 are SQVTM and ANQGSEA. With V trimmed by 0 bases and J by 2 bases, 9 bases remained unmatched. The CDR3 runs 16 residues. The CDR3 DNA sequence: TGCAGCGTTGAAGATCTAGGGGACAGTCCTAACACTGAAGCTTTCTTT. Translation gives CSVEDLGDSPNTEAFF.

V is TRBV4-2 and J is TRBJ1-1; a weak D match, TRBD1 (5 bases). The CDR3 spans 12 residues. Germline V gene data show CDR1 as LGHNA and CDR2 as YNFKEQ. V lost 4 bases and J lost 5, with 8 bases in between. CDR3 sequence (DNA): TGTGCCAGCAGCCCCTCAGGGACTGAAGCTTTCTTT. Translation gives CASSPSGTEAFF.

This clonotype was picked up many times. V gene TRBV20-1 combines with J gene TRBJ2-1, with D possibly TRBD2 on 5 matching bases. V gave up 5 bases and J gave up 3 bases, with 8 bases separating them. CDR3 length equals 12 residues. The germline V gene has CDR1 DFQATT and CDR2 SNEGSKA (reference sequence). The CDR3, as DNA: TGCAGTGCTTCGGCGGGCTACAATGAGCAGTTCTTC. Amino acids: CSASAGYNEQFF.

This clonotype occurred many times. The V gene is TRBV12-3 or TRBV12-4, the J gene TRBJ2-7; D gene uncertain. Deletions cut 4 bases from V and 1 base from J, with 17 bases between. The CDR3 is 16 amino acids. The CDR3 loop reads CASSSPHIDGSYEQYF. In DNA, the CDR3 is TGTGCCAGCAGTTCGCCCCACATCGATGGATCCTACGAGCAGTACTTC.

This CDR3 is CAVGRQETQYF. The CDR3 coding sequence is TGTGCCGTCGGGAGACAAGAGACCCAGTACTTC. The V and J genes are TRBV18 and TRBJ2-5; perhaps TRBD2 as D (6 bases). Trimming took off 11 bases at V and 2 bases at J, with 9 bases between the two ends. The CDR3 has 11 amino acids. Germline CDR1 KGHSH, CDR2 LQKENI.

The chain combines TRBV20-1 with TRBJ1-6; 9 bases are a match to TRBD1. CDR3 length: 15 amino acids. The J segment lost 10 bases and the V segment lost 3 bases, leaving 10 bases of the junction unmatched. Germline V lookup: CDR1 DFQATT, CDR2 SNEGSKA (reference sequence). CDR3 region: CSASEPGQGRSPLHF. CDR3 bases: TGCAGTGCTAGCGAACCGGGACAGGGAAGGTCACCCCTCCACTTT.

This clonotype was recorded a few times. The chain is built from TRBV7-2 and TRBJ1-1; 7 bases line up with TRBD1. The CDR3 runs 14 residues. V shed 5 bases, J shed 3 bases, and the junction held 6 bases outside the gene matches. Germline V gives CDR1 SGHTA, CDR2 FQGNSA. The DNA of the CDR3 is TGTGCCAGCAGCGTAGGGGGCGCGTACACTGAAGCTTTCTTT. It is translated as CASSVGGAYTEAFF.

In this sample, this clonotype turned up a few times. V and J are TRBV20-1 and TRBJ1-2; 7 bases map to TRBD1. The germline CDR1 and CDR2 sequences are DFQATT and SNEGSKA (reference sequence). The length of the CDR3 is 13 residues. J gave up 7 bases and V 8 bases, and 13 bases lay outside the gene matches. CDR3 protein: CSSYWTGAAGYTF. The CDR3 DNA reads TGCAGTAGCTATTGGACAGGTGCCGCTGGCTACACCTTC.

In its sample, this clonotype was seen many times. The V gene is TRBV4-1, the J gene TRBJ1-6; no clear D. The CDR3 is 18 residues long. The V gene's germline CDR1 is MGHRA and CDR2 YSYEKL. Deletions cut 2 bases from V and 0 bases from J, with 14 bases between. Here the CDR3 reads CASSQPIAESSYNSPLHF. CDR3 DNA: TGCGCCAGCAGCCAACCGATCGCGGAGAGCTCCTATAATTCACCCCTCCACTTT.

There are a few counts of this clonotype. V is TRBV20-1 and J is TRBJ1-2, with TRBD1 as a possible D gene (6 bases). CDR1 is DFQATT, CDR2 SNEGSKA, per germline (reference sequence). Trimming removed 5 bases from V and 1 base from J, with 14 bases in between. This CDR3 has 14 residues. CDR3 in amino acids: CSARSQGNNYGYTF. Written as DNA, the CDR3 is TGCAGTGCTCGATCACAGGGAAATAACTATGGCTACACCTTC.

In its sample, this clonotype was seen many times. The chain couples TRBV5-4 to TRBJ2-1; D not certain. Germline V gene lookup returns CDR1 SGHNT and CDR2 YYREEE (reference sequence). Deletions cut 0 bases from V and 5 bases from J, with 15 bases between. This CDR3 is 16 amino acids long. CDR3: CASSLGGFRGDNEQFF. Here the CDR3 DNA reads TGTGCCAGCAGCTTGGGGGGATTTCGCGGAGACAATGAGCAGTTCTTC.

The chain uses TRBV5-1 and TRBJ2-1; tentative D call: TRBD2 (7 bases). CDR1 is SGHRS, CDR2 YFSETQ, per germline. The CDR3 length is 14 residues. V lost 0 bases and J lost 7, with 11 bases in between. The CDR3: CASSLGRGGNEQFF. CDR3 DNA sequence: TGCGCCAGCAGCTTGGGCAGGGGAGGGAATGAGCAGTTCTTC.

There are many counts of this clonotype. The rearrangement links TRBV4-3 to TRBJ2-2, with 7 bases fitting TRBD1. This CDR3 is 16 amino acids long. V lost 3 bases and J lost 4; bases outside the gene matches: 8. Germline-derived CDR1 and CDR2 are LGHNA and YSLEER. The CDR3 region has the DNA TGCGCCAGCAGCCAGTTCGACAGGGACCTCACCGGGGAGCTGTTTTTT. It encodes CASSQFDRDLTGELFF.

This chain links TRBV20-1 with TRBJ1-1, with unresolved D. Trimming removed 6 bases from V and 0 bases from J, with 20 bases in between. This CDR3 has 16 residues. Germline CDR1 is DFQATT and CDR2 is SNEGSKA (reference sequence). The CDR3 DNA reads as TGCAGTGCCTCCCTTCTGGCCGAAACGATGAACACTGAAGCTTTCTTT. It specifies CSASLLAETMNTEAFF.

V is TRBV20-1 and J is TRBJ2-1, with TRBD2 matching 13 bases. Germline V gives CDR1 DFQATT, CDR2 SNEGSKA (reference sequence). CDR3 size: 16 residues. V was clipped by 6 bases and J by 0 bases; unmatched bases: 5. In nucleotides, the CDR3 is TGCAGTGCCAGGGGACTAGCGGGGCCCTCCTACAATGAGCAGTTCTTC. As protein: CSARGLAGPSYNEQFF.

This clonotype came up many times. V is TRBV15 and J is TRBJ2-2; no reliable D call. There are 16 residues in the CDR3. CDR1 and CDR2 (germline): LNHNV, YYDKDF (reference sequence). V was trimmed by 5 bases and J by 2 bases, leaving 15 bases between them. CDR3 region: CATSGAETHNTGELFF. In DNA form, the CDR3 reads TGTGCCACCAGCGGAGCCGAGACTCATAACACCGGGGAGCTGTTTTTT.

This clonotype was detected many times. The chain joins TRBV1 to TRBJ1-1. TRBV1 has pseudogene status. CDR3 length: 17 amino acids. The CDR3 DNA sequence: TGCACCAGCAGCCAAGATCTCTCGGCCAGGATGAACACTGAAGCTTTCTTT. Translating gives CTSSQDLSARMNTEAFF.

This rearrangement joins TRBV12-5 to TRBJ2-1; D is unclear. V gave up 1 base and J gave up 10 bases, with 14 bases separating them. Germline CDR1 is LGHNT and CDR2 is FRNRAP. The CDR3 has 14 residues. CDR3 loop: CASGLGAGRVEQFF. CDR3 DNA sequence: TGTGCTAGTGGTTTGGGGGCAGGTCGAGTGGAGCAGTTCTTC.